This passage covers 22 T cell receptor beta chains from one sample sequenced in a study of vaccination and CD4 T cells after COVID-19. Treatment indicated: approximately 10-day PBMC culture with coronavirus spike peptide pools or control peptides (ViraFEST assay). What these receptors recognize is not known. Sequencing of DNA taken from cultured CD4+ T cells relied on the Oncomine TCR Beta short-read assay. From the PCR reads, TCRdb called clonotypes with MiXCR, one entry per CDR3 protein. The table lists about 20,000 distinct CDR3 sequences, approximately 56% of them singletons. Specimen: CD4+ T cells from blood, cultured in vitro, collected after SARS-CoV-2 vaccination. These receptors came from a human donor who had recovered from COVID-19.

The chain employs TRBV7-2 and TRBJ1-5; TRBD1 is a possible D gene (5 bases). Germline CDR1 and CDR2: SGHTA and FQGNSA. Trimming took off 5 bases at V and 5 bases at J, with 16 bases between the two ends. The CDR3 totals 15 residues. The CDR3 spells CASSVTGTGDQPQHF. The CDR3 DNA reads TGTGCCAGCAGCGTCACCGGGACGGGGGATCAGCCCCAGCATTTT.

This clonotype has a handful of counts. The chain carries TRBV24-1 and TRBJ2-7; perhaps D is TRBD1 or TRBD2 (7 bases each). The V end was cut by 3 bases, the J end by 3 bases, with 17 bases between. The CDR3 extends over 16 amino acids. CDR1 and CDR2 from the germline V gene are KGHDR and SFDVKD. CDR3 DNA: TGTGCCACCAGTGATAGCGGGACAGCTAATTACTACGAGCAGTACTTC. Translated, it gives CATSDSGTANYYEQYF.

The genes are TRBV20-1 and TRBJ1-2; a weak D match, TRBD1 (5 bases). The V end lost 2 bases, the J end lost 5 bases, and 15 bases lay between the germline ends. CDR3 length equals 14 residues. Germline V gene sequence: CDR1 DFQATT, CDR2 SNEGSKA (reference sequence). CDR3 coding DNA: TGCAGTGCTAGAAAGACCGGGACGAGGTATGGCTACACCTTC. This gives the protein CSARKTGTRYGYTF.

This clonotype was detected a few times. This chain connects TRBV20-1 to TRBJ1-2; D is undetermined. The V and J ends lost 0 bases and 4 bases respectively, with 12 bases between them. Germline V gives CDR1 DFQATT, CDR2 SNEGSKA (reference sequence). The CDR3 has 14 residues. The CDR3 DNA is TGCAGTGCTAGAGAGGTAGAACGCCGCTATGGCTACACCTTC. It codes for CSAREVERRYGYTF.

This clonotype showed up just a few times. This chain links TRBV20-1 with TRBJ1-2, with D possibly TRBD1 on 5 matching bases. Germline V gene sequence: CDR1 DFQATT, CDR2 SNEGSKA (reference sequence). The CDR3 length is 14 residues. V lost 1 base and J lost 6, with 15 bases in between. In DNA form, the CDR3 reads TGCAGTGCTAGAGTAAGCTGGGGCTCGGATGGCTACACCTTC. Its protein is CSARVSWGSDGYTF.

The rearrangement joins TRBV20-1 to TRBJ2-1, with D possibly matching TRBD2 (5 bases). The germline gives CDR1 DFQATT, CDR2 SNEGSKA (reference sequence). This CDR3 is built from 12 residues. The ends were cut back, 1 base at V and 9 bases at J, with 10 bases in the middle. CDR3 nucleotide sequence: TGCAGTGCTAGAGGCCGGGATGGTGAGCAGTTCTTC. Amino acids: CSARGRDGEQFF.

CDR3 loop: CSAIVRGTGNTIYF. For the CDR3, the DNA is TGCAGTGCTATCGTCAGGGGTACTGGAAACACCATATATTTT. V usage is TRBV20-1 and J usage is TRBJ1-3, with D perhaps matching TRBD1 (6 bases). The germline gives CDR1 DFQATT, CDR2 SNEGSKA (reference sequence). This CDR3 region has 14 residues. V lost 4 bases, J lost 2 bases, and 12 bases lay in between.

The rearrangement links TRBV7-3 to TRBJ2-1, with 8 bases aligning to TRBD1. With V trimmed by 2 bases and J by 8 bases, 17 bases remained unmatched. There are 18 residues in the CDR3. In germline, CDR1 is SGHTA, CDR2 FQGTGA. The CDR3 DNA reads TGTGCCAGCAGCTTATTCCCGACAGGGGAGGATGGGAAGTATGAGCAGTTCTTC. Translating gives CASSLFPTGEDGKYEQFF.

The chain recombines TRBV28 with TRBJ1-5; D is ambiguous. Germline lookup yields CDR1 MDHEN and CDR2 SYDVKM. V shed 5 bases and J shed 9 bases, with 14 bases lying between them. This CDR3 contains 13 residues. In nucleotides, the CDR3 is TGTGCCAGCAGTCCTCTTGCCAATGGGCCCCAGCATTTT. It codes for CASSPLANGPQHF.

V is TRBV27 and J is TRBJ1-1, with 9 bases matching TRBD1. The CDR3 covers 16 residues. CDR1 and CDR2 from the germline V gene are MNHEY and SMNVEV (reference sequence). V was pared by 5 bases and J by 5 bases, with 12 bases of the junction left unmatched. The CDR3 coding sequence is TGTGCCAGCAGTCTCTCCCCCACAGGGGGCAAGACTGAAGCTTTCTTT. This gives the protein CASSLSPTGGKTEAFF.

This chain joins TRBV5-4 and TRBJ1-3; weak D call: TRBD1 (6 bases). Between the trimmed V and J ends, which lost 3 bases and 4 bases, there was a span of 11 bases. This CDR3 spans 14 amino acids. In germline, CDR1 is SGHNT, CDR2 YYREEE (reference sequence). The CDR3 nucleotides are TGTGCCAGCAGCTCGCAGGGGCGGGGAAACACCATATATTTT. This gives the protein CASSSQGRGNTIYF.

This clonotype has a handful of counts. This chain joins TRBV27 and TRBJ2-4; 14 bases align to TRBD2. This CDR3 comprises 18 residues. The junction had 8 bases not matched to a gene; V was cut back by 4 bases and J by 3 bases. Germline CDR1 is MNHEY and CDR2 is SMNVEV (reference sequence). CDR3 DNA: TGTGCCAGCAGTTCGCGACTAGCGGGGGGGCTGGGCAAAAACATTCAGTACTTC. Its translation is CASSSRLAGGLGKNIQYF.

This clonotype was seen a handful of times. The chain couples TRBV20-1 to TRBJ1-2; D is unresolved. CDR3 length: 12 amino acids. The V and J ends lost 6 bases and 8 bases respectively, with 16 bases between them. Germline V CDR1 and CDR2: DFQATT, SNEGSKA (reference sequence). In DNA form, the CDR3 reads TGCAGTGCGTCAGGAGGGCAGATCGGCTACACCTTC. Translation: CSASGGQIGYTF.

V usage is TRBV28 and J usage is TRBJ1-5, with D perhaps matching TRBD1 (5 bases). V was shortened by 4 bases and J by 5 bases, with 9 bases between the two germline ends. CDR1 and CDR2 (germline): MDHEN, SYDVKM. The CDR3 sequence is 13 residues long. CDR3 sequence reads: CASSYQGDQPQHF. The CDR3 DNA reads as TGTGCCAGCAGTTATCAGGGCGATCAGCCCCAGCATTTT.

The chain employs TRBV6-1 and TRBJ2-3; D gene uncertain. CDR3 length: 17 residues. The germline CDR1 and CDR2 sequences are MNHNS and SASEGT. Trimming took 5 bases from V and 4 from J, leaving 22 bases between them. The CDR3 here is CASSPRHDASSADTQYF. Here the CDR3 DNA reads TGTGCCAGCAGTCCACGCCACGATGCCAGCTCGGCAGATACGCAGTATTTT.

V gene TRBV20-1 combines with J gene TRBJ1-1; tentative D call: TRBD1 (6 bases). The V and J ends lost 4 bases and 0 bases respectively, with 15 bases between them. The CDR3 has 15 amino acids. Germline CDR1 DFQATT, CDR2 SNEGSKA (reference sequence). CDR3 sequence reads: CSANTGKSMNTEAFF. The CDR3 bases are TGCAGTGCTAACACAGGGAAGTCCATGAACACTGAAGCTTTCTTT.

This clonotype was recorded once. The chain is built from TRBV5-1 and TRBJ1-1; 8 bases align to TRBD1. Trimming removed 4 bases from V and 5 bases from J; junction bases left unmatched: 7. Germline loops: CDR1 SGHRS, CDR2 YFSETQ. CDR3 length: 14 amino acids. The CDR3 protein is CASSAGTGRTEAFF. In DNA, the CDR3 is TGCGCCAGCAGCGCCGGGACAGGACGTACTGAAGCTTTCTTT.

This chain uses TRBV6-1 with TRBJ1-2; 9 positions agree with TRBD1. There are 13 residues in the CDR3. CDR1 and CDR2 from the germline V gene are MNHNS and SASEGT. With V trimmed by 6 bases and J by 6 bases, 5 bases remained unmatched. The CDR3, as DNA: TGTGCCAGCAGGGACAGGGGCCCCAATGGCTACACCTTC. As protein: CASRDRGPNGYTF.

The chain has TRBV20-1 and TRBJ2-6; D possibly uses TRBD1 or TRBD2 (5 bases each). The ends were cut back, 1 base at V and 2 bases at J, with 6 bases in the middle. This CDR3 is 14 amino acids long. Germline V gene data show CDR1 as DFQATT and CDR2 as SNEGSKA (reference sequence). The CDR3 nucleotides read TGCAGTGCTAGAGGAGGGGCTGGGGCCAACGTCCTGACTTTC. As protein: CSARGGAGANVLTF.

As for this clonotype: This CDR3 is missing its conserved last phenylalanine or tryptophan, likely due to a read error. The chain carries TRBV27 and TRBJ1-6; D not certain. The CDR3 sequence is 13 residues long. Trimming pared 3 bases from V and 8 bases from J, leaving 8 bases between. CDR1 MNHEY and CDR2 SMNVEV come from the germline V gene (reference sequence). The CDR3 bases are TGTGCCAGCAGTTTGGGCGCTTATTCACCCCTCCACTAT. This codes for CASSLGAYSPLHY.

As regards this clonotype: It is unclear where the CDR3 begins or ends on the DNA, so no DNA is shown, and the CDR3 is as TCRdb lists it. The rearrangement links TRBV7-7 to TRBJ1-2. Including both end residues, the CDR3 is 19 amino acids long. Germline loops: CDR1 SSHAT, CDR2 FNYEAQ (reference sequence). Here the CDR3 reads CASSNGLAYEQYFGPGYTF.

The chain couples TRBV27 to TRBJ2-3; D gene uncertain. CDR3 length: 13 amino acids. Germline lookup yields CDR1 MNHEY and CDR2 SMNVEV (reference sequence). V was trimmed by 7 bases and J by 5 bases, leaving 13 bases between them. This CDR3 is CASKHSTGDTQYF. The CDR3 DNA reads TGTGCCAGCAAGCACTCCACGGGAGATACGCAGTATTTT.